This TCR beta chain comes out of a study of T-cell memory formation after mild COVID-19. Study-wide background: Largely, TCR clusters stayed within a single donor. General study results and limits: For contracting clones, CD4+ ones sat mainly in CM and EM, CD8+ in EMRA. Clones that contracted from day 15 to 85 were balanced CD4/CD8, while later expanders leaned CD4+.

About this clonotype: The antigen remains undetermined.

TCRdb redid the calling of the 5' RACE reads with MiXCR, one entry per CDR3 protein. The repertoire consists of about 400,000 distinct CDR3 sequences, with roughly 18% occurring once and the leading ten covering approximately 21%. Sequenced material: PBMCs or a T cell subset sorted from them (not recorded which). This clonotype was obtained from a man aged 18 to 30 who had mild COVID-19 (a few samples of this study predate the infection). Cell type and time point are not known.

The CDR3 sequence is CAIGTGVQNTEAFF. CDR3 coding DNA: TGTGCCATCGGGACAGGGGTTCAGAACACTGAAGCTTTCTTT. V and J are TRBV10-3 and TRBJ1-1, with 10 bases matching TRBD1. Germline CDR1 reads ENHRY; CDR2 reads SYGVKD. V lost 8 bases to trimming and J lost 1 base; unmatched junction nucleotides: 4. The CDR3 is 14 residues long.